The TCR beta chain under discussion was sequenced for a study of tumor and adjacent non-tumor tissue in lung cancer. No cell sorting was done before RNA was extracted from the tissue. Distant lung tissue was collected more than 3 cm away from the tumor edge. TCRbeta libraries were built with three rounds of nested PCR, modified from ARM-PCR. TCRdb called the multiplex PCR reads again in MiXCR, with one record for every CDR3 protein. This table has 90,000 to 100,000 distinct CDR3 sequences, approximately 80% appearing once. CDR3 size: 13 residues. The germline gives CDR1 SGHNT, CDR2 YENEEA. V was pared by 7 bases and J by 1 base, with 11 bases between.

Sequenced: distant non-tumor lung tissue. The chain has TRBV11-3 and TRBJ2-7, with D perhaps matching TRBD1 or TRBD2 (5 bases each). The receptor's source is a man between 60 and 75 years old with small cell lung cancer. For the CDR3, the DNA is TGTGCCAGCAACCCCGAGGGGTCCTACGAGCAGTACTTC. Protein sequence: CASNPEGSYEQYF.